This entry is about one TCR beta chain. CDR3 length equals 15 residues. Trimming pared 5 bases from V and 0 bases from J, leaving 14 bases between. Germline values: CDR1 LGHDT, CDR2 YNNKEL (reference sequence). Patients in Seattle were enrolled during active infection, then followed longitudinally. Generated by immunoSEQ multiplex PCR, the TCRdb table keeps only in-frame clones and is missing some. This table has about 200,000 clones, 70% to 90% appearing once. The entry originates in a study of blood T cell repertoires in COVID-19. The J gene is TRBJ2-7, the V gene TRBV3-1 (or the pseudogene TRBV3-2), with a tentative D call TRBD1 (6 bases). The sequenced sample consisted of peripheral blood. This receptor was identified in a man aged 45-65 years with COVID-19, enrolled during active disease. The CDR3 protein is CASSTRTESSYEQYF. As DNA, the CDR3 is TGTGCCAGCAGCACCCGGACAGAAAGCTCCTACGAGCAGTACTTC.